The 14 T cell receptor beta chains given below trace back to one sample, sequenced in a study of CD4 T cells in relation to SARS-CoV-2 and coronaviruses. Their antigens are not known. Sequencing was performed with immunoSEQ multiplex PCR; in TCRdb, only in-frame clones are kept and a portion is missing. This sample has just over 15,000 clones, with around four fifths found just once. Unexposed donor CD4+ T cells date from about 2011-2018, before the COVID-19 pandemic. The cells were cultured for around ten days before CD4+ T cells were isolated. The sequencing input was CD4+ T cells from PBMCs, cultured in vitro. The receptors come from a human donor in good health.

The rearrangement links TRBV6-5 to TRBJ1-5, with D tentatively TRBD1 (6 bases). CDR1 and CDR2 from the germline V gene are MNHEY and SVGAGI. The CDR3 runs 15 residues. V lost 5 bases, J lost 7 bases, and 18 bases lay in between. The chain's CDR3 is CASSTASGAGQPQHF. The CDR3 DNA sequence: TGTGCCAGCAGTACGGCCTCGGGGGCTGGACAGCCCCAGCATTTT.

CDR3 DNA sequence: TGTGCCATCAGTGGCGGGGGGAGGGCCGGCACAGATACGCAGTATTTT. Encoded protein: CAISGGGRAGTDTQYF. The chain uses TRBV10-3 and TRBJ2-3; 8 positions agree with TRBD2. Germline-derived CDR1 and CDR2 are ENHRY and SYGVKD. The CDR3 spans 16 residues. The V and J ends lost 4 bases and 1 base, in that order; junction bases with no gene match: 7.

CDR3 DNA sequence: TGTGCCAGCAGCTTTCAAAGAAATGAGCAGTTCTTC. Its protein is CASSFQRNEQFF. The chain joins TRBV13 to TRBJ2-1; D uncertain. The CDR3 runs 12 residues. The V end lost 3 bases, the J end lost 7 bases, and 7 bases lay between the germline ends. Germline V gene data show CDR1 as PRHDT and CDR2 as FYEKMQ (reference sequence).

The chain combines TRBV2 with TRBJ2-2; 10 positions agree with TRBD2. The germline CDR1 and CDR2 sequences are SNHLY and FYNNEI. V trimming: 6 bases; J trimming: 9 bases; junction bases outside the gene matches: 7. This CDR3 comprises 14 residues. The CDR3: CASSERTSGRELFF. In DNA form, the CDR3 reads TGTGCCAGCAGCGAACGAACTAGCGGGAGGGAGCTGTTTTTT.

The chain is built from TRBV10-3 and TRBJ2-3; 14 positions match TRBD2. V lost 5 bases, J lost 4 bases, and 8 bases stayed unmatched. The germline V gene has CDR1 ENHRY and CDR2 SYGVKD. The CDR3 is 17 residues long. The CDR3 DNA reads TGTGCCATCAGTAAGGGACTAGCGGGAGCTGGCGCAGATACGCAGTATTTT. Translated: CAISKGLAGAGADTQYF.

The chain combines TRBV5-4 with TRBJ1-2; D call uncertain. Germline V lookup: CDR1 SGHNT, CDR2 YYREEE (reference sequence). Trimming took 4 bases from V and 2 from J, leaving 15 bases between them. The CDR3 is 15 residues long. The CDR3, as DNA: TGTGCCAGCAGCCTGGTGGGGATACCAAACTATGGCTACACCTTC. Its protein is CASSLVGIPNYGYTF.

The chain is built from TRBV19 and TRBJ2-5; TRBD1 aligns across 8 bases. Germline CDR1 LNHDA, CDR2 SQIVND (reference sequence). The CDR3 is made up of 14 amino acids. J was trimmed by 5 bases and V by 3 bases; bases with no gene match: 5. The CDR3 protein is CASSIQGAKETQYF. The CDR3 DNA follows: TGTGCCAGTAGTATTCAGGGGGCGAAGGAGACCCAGTACTTC. The full variable domain, in which reference TRBV19 and TRBJ2-5 provide the parts outside the CDR3, is DGGITQSPKYLFRKEGQNVTLSCEQNLNHDAMYWYRQDPGQGLRLIYYSQIVNDFQKGDIAEGYSVSREKKESFPLTVTSAQKNPTAFYLCASSIQGAKETQYFGPGTRLLVL.

The chain combines TRBV7-2 with TRBJ2-5, with D possibly being TRBD2 (5 bases). V was cut by 5 bases and J by 5 bases, with 6 bases left in between. Germline V gives CDR1 SGHTA, CDR2 FQGNSA. The CDR3 runs 11 residues. This CDR3 is CASSPGETQYF. CDR3 nucleotides: TGTGCCAGCAGCCCGGGGGAGACCCAGTACTTC.

The rearrangement links TRBV5-1 to TRBJ2-5; 7 bases match TRBD1. CDR3 length: 15 amino acids. The V segment lost 3 bases and the J segment 1 base; nucleotides outside the gene matches: 6. Germline loops: CDR1 SGHRS, CDR2 YFSETQ. Here the CDR3 reads CASSSGQRIQETQYF. In nucleotides, the CDR3 is TGCGCCAGCAGCTCGGGACAGAGAATCCAAGAGACCCAGTACTTC.

The gene calls are TRBV19 and TRBJ1-2; D unresolved. From germline, CDR1 is LNHDA and CDR2 SQIVND (reference sequence). CDR3 length equals 14 residues. Trimming pared 5 bases from V and 4 bases from J, leaving 14 bases between. The CDR3 nucleotides read TGTGCCAGTAGTTCGGGTCCAGAAGCCTATGGCTACACCTTC. This translates into CASSSGPEAYGYTF.

This clone has only one observation. The chain combines TRBV3-1 (or the pseudogene TRBV3-2) with TRBJ1-4; 9 nucleotides agree with TRBD1. Trimming cost V 5 bases and J 6 bases; bases outside gene matches: 7. CDR1 LGHDT and CDR2 YNNKEL come from the germline V gene (reference sequence). The CDR3 is 15 residues long. The CDR3 nucleotides read TGTGCCAGCAGCACTACAGGGGGCGGGTATGAAAAACTGTTTTTT. Protein sequence: CASSTTGGGYEKLFF.

This chain connects TRBV7-9 to TRBJ2-3; no firm D call. The V end lost 4 bases, the J end lost 11 bases, and 16 bases lay between the germline ends. There are 13 residues in the CDR3. Germline V lookup: CDR1 SEHNR, CDR2 FQNEAQ (reference sequence). This chain's CDR3 is CASSSFVQTQQYF. The CDR3 DNA follows: TGTGCCAGCAGCTCCTTTGTCCAGACTCAGCAGTATTTT.

The chain uses TRBV2 and TRBJ1-1, with 8 positions matching TRBD1. V lost 6 bases and J lost 2; bases outside the gene matches: 2. The CDR3 runs 13 residues. In germline, CDR1 is SNHLY, CDR2 FYNNEI. CDR3 region: CASSGQGNTEAFF. The CDR3 bases are TGTGCCAGCAGCGGACAGGGCAACACTGAAGCTTTCTTT.

The CDR3 DNA is TGTGCCAGCAGCTCCAGGGTGGGCGCCTGGTCTTCCTACGAGCAGTACTTC. Protein: CASSSRVGAWSSYEQYF. The chain uses TRBV28 and TRBJ2-7; TRBD1 is a possible D gene (5 bases). This CDR3 comprises 17 residues. From germline, CDR1 is MDHEN and CDR2 SYDVKM. Trimming removed 6 bases from V and 1 base from J, with 22 bases in between.